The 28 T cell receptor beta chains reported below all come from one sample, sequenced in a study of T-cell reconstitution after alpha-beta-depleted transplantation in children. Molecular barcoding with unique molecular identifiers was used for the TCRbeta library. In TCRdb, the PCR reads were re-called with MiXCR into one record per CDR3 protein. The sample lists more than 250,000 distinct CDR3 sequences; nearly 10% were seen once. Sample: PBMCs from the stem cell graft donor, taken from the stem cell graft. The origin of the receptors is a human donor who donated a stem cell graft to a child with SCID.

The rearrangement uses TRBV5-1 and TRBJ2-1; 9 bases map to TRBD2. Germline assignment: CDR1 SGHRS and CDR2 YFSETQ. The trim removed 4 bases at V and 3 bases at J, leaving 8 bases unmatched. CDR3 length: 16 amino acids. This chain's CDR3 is CASSRSGGTNYNEQFF. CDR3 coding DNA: TGCGCCAGCAGCCGAAGCGGGGGGACGAACTACAATGAGCAGTTCTTC.

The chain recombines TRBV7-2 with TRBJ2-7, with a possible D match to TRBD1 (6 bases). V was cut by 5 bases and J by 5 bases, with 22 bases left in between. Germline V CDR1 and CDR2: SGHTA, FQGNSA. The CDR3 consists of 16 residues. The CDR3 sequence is CASSPTGTRGFDEQYF. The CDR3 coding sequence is TGTGCCAGCAGCCCAACCGGTACAAGGGGGTTCGACGAGCAGTACTTC.

CDR3 protein: CASKKIRGVYEQYF. As DNA, the CDR3 is TGTGCCAGCAAGAAAATTAGAGGTGTCTACGAGCAGTACTTC. This chain connects TRBV6-1 to TRBJ2-7; D is undetermined. Trimming cost V 7 bases and J 3 bases, with 16 bases left between them. This CDR3 contains 14 residues. The germline gives CDR1 MNHNS, CDR2 SASEGT.

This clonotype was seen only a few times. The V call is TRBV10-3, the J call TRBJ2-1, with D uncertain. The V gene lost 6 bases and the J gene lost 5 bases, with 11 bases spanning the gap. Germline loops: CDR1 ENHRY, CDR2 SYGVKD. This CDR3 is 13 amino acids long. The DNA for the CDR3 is TGTGCCATCAGGGACCTTAGCAACAATGAGCAGTTCTTC. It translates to CAIRDLSNNEQFF.

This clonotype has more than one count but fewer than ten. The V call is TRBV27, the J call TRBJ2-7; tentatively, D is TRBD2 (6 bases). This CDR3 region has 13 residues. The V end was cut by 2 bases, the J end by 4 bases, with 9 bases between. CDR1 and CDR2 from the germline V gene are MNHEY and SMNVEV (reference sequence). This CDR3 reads CASSLHGGYEQYF. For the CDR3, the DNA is TGTGCCAGCAGTTTACACGGGGGTTACGAGCAGTACTTC.

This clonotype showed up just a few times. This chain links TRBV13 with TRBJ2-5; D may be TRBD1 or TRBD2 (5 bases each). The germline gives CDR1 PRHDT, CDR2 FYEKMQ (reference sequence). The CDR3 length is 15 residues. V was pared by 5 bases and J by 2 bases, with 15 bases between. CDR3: CASSPNPGAQETQYF. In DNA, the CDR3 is TGTGCCAGCAGCCCCAACCCCGGGGCTCAAGAGACCCAGTACTTC.

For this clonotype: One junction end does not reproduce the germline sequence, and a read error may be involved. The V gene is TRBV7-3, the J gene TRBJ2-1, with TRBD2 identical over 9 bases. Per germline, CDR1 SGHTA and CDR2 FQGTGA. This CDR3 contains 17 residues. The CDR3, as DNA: TGTGACAGCAGCTATGGCTTGGCGGGGGGGCGATACAATGAGCAGTTCTTC. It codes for CDSSYGLAGGRYNEQFF.

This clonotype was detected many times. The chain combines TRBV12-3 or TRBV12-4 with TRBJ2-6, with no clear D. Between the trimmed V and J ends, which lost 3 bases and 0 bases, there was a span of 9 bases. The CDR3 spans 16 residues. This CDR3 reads CASSFMGYSGANVLTF. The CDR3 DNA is TGTGCCAGCAGTTTCATGGGTTACTCTGGGGCCAACGTCCTGACTTTC.

CDR3 sequence: CASSPAGPSDNEQFF. The CDR3 DNA reads as TGTGCCAGCAGCCCAGCGGGCCCGTCTGACAATGAGCAGTTCTTC. The rearrangement joins TRBV7-6 to TRBJ2-1, with TRBD2 as a possible D gene (6 bases). Per the germline V gene, CDR1 is SGHVS and CDR2 is FNYEAQ. V was cut by 5 bases and J by 5 bases, with 16 bases left in between. The CDR3 contains 15 residues. The full variable domain, its missing parts supplied by reference TRBV7-6 and TRBJ2-1, is GAGVSQSPRYKVTKRGQDVALRCDPISGHVSLYWYRQALGQGPEFLTYFNYEAQQDKSGLPNDRFSAERPEGSISTLTIQRTEQRDSAMYRCASSPAGPSDNEQFFGPGTRLTVL.

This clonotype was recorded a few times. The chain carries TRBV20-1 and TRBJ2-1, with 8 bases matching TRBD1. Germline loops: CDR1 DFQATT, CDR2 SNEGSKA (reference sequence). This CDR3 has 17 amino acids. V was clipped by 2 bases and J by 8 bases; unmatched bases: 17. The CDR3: CSARSYLGQGAMDEQFF. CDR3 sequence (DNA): TGCAGTGCTAGATCTTACCTCGGGCAGGGGGCGATGGATGAGCAGTTCTTC.

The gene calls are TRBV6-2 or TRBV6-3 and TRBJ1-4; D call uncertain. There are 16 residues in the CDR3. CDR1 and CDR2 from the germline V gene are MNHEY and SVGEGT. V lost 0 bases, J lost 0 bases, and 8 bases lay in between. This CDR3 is CASSYSDVATNEKLFF. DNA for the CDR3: TGTGCCAGCAGTTACTCGGACGTTGCAACTAATGAAAAACTGTTTTTT.

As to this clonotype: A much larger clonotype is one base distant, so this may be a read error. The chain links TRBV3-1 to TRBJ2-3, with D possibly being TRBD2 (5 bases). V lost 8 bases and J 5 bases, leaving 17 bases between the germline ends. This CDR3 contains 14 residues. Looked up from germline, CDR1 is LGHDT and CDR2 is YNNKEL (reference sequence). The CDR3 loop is CASRPYEGIDTQYF. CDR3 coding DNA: TGTGCCAGCCGACCCTACGAGGGCATAGATACGCAGTATTTT.

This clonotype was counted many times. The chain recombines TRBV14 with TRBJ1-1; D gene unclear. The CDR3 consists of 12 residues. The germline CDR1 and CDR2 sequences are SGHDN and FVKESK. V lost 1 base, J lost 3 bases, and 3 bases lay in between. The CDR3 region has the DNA TGTGCCAGCAGCCAAGGCCACACTGAAGCTTTCTTT. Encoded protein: CASSQGHTEAFF.

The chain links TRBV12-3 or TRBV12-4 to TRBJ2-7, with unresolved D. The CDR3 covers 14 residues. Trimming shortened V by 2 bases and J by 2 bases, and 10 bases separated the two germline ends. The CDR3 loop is CASSLRVNTYEQYF. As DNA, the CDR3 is TGTGCCAGCAGTTTAAGGGTCAATACCTACGAGCAGTACTTC.

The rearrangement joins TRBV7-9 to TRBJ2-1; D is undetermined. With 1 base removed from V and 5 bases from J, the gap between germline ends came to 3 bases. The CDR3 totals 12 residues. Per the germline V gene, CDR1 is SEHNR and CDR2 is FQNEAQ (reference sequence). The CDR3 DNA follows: TGTGCCAGCAGCTTAGAAAACAATGAGCAGTTCTTC. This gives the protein CASSLENNEQFF.

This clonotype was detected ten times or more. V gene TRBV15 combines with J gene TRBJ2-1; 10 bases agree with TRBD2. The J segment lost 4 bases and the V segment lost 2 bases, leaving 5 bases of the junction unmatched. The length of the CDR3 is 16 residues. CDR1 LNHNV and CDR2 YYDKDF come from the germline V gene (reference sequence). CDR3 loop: CATSRITSGDYNEQFF. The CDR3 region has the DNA TGTGCCACCAGCAGAATAACTAGCGGGGATTACAATGAGCAGTTCTTC.

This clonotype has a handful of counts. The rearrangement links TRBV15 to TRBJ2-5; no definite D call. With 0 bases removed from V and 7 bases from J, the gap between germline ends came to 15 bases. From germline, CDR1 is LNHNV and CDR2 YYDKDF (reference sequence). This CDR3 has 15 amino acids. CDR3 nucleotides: TGTGCCACCAGCAGAGATCAGACACCCTCGGGGACCCAGTACTTC. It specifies CATSRDQTPSGTQYF.

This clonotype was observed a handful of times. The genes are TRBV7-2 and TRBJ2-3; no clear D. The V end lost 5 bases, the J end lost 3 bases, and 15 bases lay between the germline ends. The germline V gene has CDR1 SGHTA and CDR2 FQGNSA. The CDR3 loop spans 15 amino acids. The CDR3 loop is CASSDLQRWTDTQYF. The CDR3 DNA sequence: TGTGCCAGCAGCGACCTACAGCGTTGGACAGATACGCAGTATTTT.

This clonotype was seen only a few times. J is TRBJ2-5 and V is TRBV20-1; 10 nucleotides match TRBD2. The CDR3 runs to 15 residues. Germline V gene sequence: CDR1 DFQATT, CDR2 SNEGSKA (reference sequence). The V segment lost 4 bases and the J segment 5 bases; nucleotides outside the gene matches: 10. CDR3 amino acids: CSATRSGGAGETQYF. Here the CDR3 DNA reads TGCAGTGCTACACGAAGCGGGGGGGCCGGCGAGACCCAGTACTTC.

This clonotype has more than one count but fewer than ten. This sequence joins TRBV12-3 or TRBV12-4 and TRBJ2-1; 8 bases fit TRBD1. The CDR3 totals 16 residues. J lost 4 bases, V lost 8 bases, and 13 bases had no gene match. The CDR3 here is CASLPAGTGRYNEQFF. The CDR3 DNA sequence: TGTGCCAGCTTACCGGCGGGGACAGGCCGTTACAATGAGCAGTTCTTC.

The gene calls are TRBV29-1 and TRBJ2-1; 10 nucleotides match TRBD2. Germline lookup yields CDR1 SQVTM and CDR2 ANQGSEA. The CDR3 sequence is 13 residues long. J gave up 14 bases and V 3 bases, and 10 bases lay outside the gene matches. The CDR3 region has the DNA TGCAGCGTTGATTCCGTAGGGACTAGCGTCAAGTTCTTC. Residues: CSVDSVGTSVKFF.

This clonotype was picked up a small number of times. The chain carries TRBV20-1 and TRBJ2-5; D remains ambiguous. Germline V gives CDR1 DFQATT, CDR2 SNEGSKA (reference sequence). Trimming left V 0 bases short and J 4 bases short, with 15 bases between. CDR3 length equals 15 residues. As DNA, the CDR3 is TGCAGTGCTAGAGATCAGAGAGGCCAGAGAGAGACCCAGTACTTC. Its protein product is CSARDQRGQRETQYF.

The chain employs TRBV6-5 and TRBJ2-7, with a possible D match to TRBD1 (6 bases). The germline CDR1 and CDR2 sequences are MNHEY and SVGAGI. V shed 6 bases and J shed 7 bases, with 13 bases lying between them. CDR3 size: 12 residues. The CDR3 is CASSGTGREQYF. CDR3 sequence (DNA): TGTGCCAGCAGCGGAACAGGGCGGGAGCAGTACTTC.

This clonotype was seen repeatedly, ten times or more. As DNA, the CDR3 is TGTGCCAGCAGCTTTGAGATGGGACAGGTAATACTCGAGCAGTACTTC. Translated, it gives CASSFEMGQVILEQYF. The chain combines TRBV5-6 with TRBJ2-7, with 8 nucleotides matching TRBD1. The CDR3 runs to 16 residues. V trimming: 2 bases; J trimming: 6 bases; junction bases outside the gene matches: 13. From germline, CDR1 is SGHDT and CDR2 YYEEEE. Full variable domain (outside the CDR3, taken from reference TRBV5-6 and TRBJ2-7): DAGVTQSPTHLIKTRGQQVTLRCSPKSGHDTVSWYQQALGQGPQFIFQYYEEEERQRGNFPDRFSGHQFPNYSSELNVNALLLGDSALYLCASSFEMGQVILEQYFGPGTRLTVT.

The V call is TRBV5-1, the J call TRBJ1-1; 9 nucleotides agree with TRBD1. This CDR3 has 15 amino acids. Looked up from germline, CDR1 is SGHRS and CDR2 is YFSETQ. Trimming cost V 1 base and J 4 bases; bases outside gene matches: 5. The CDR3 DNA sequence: TGCGCCAGCAGCTTGCATGGGACAGGGACCACTGAAGCTTTCTTT. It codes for CASSLHGTGTTEAFF.

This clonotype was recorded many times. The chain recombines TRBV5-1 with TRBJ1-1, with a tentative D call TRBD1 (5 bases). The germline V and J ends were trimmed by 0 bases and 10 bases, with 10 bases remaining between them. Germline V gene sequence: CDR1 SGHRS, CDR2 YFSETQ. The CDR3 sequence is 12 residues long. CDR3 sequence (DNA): TGCGCCAGCAGCTTGGGTGCCGGGGCAGCTTTCTTT. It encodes CASSLGAGAAFF.

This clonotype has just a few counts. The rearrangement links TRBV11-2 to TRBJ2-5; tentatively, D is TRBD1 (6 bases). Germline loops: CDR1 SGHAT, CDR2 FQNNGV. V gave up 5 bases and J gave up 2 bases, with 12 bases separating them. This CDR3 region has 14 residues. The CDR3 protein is CASSPGTRQETQYF. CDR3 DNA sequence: TGTGCCAGCAGCCCCGGGACAAGACAAGAGACCCAGTACTTC. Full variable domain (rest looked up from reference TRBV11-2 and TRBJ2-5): EAGVAQSPRYKIIEKRQSVAFWCNPISGHATLYWYQQILGQGPKLLIQFQNNGVVDDSQLPKDRFSAERLKGVDSTLKIQPAKLEDSAVYLCASSPGTRQETQYFGPGTRLLVL.

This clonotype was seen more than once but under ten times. The CDR3 DNA sequence: TGTGCCAGCAGTGAAGCGCCGAACAGCTACAATGAGCAGTTCTTC. Its protein product is CASSEAPNSYNEQFF. The J gene is TRBJ2-1, the V gene TRBV6-1; D is uncertain. The CDR3 totals 15 residues. The ends were cut back, 0 bases at V and 3 bases at J, with 9 bases in the middle. Germline loops: CDR1 MNHNS, CDR2 SASEGT.